This TCR beta chain was identified in a study of blood T cell repertoires in COVID-19. Looking at the study overall: T cells, B-cell-depleted T cells, or PBMCs provided the cDNA or gDNA that served as material.

Per the authors' pipeline: Reference gene primer amplification gave estimated nucleated cell counts. The repertoire was sequenced with immunoSEQ multiplex PCR; TCRdb's copy has only in-frame clones and lacks some. From that table come the V and J calls and clone size; the DNA was used to work out D and trimming. This table holds roughly 66,000 clones, roughly 80% found once. Germline values: CDR1 MGHRA, CDR2 YSYEKL. V lost 6 bases, J lost 5 bases, and 4 bases stayed unmatched. This CDR3 is built from 14 residues. The specimen was peripheral blood. V is TRBV4-1 and J is TRBJ2-2, with 9 bases that match TRBD2. This clonotype originated in a woman aged 55-69 years with acute or convalescent COVID-19. CDR3: CASRDLAGTGELFF. The CDR3 DNA sequence: TGCGCCAGCAGGGACCTAGCGGGGACCGGGGAGCTGTTTTTT.